The 13 T cell receptor beta chains reported below all come from one sample, sequenced in a study of technical replicates of blood from a handful of donors. Sequencing was performed with immunoSEQ multiplex PCR; in TCRdb, only in-frame clones are kept and a portion is missing. The sample carries 95,000 or so clones, about 95% recorded once. The sequenced sample consisted of T cells isolated from PBMCs. The receptors derive from a human donor in good health.

The chain uses TRBV7-9 and TRBJ1-5, with 8 nucleotides matching TRBD1. Per germline, CDR1 SEHNR and CDR2 FQNEAQ (reference sequence). CDR3 size: 16 residues. The junction had 10 bases not matched to a gene; V was cut back by 8 bases and J by 1 base. CDR3 in DNA: TGTGCCAGCGGACAGGGTTTGGTTGGGAGCAATCAGCCCCAGCATTTT. As protein: CASGQGLVGSNQPQHF.

This clone was detected only a few times. V usage is TRBV7-9 and J usage is TRBJ1-1; the D gene is possibly TRBD1 (6 bases). CDR3 size: 14 residues. Trimming took off 3 bases at V and 8 bases at J, with 16 bases between the two ends. The germline V gene has CDR1 SEHNR and CDR2 FQNEAQ (reference sequence). CDR3 nucleotides: TGTGCCAGCAGCTTTACCGGGACAACCGAGGAAGCTTTCTTT. Its protein product is CASSFTGTTEEAFF.

The chain has TRBV4-1 and TRBJ1-4; 10 nucleotides align to TRBD1. V shed 3 bases, J shed 7 bases, and the junction held 8 bases outside the gene matches. CDR3 length: 16 residues. Germline V gene sequence: CDR1 MGHRA, CDR2 YSYEKL. CDR3: CASSHSPGQGTEKLFF. The CDR3 bases are TGCGCCAGCAGCCATTCTCCGGGACAGGGGACTGAAAAACTGTTTTTT.

The rearrangement joins TRBV19 to TRBJ2-6; 8 bases fit TRBD1. Germline trimming cut 3 bases from V and 0 bases from J; bases unmatched to any gene: 4. CDR1 is LNHDA and CDR2 is SQIVND in the germline V gene (reference sequence). The CDR3 covers 17 residues. The CDR3 DNA reads as TGTGCCAGTAGTATTGGACAGGGCCACTCTGGGGCCAACGTCCTGACTTTC. Amino acid sequence: CASSIGQGHSGANVLTF.

The J gene is TRBJ1-1, the V gene TRBV29-1, with D unresolved. The ends were cut back, 0 bases at V and 1 base at J, with 6 bases in the middle. Germline V gene data show CDR1 as SQVTM and CDR2 as ANQGSEA. This CDR3 comprises 13 residues. The CDR3 sequence is CSVEDHQNTEAFF. The CDR3 coding sequence is TGCAGCGTTGAAGATCATCAGAACACTGAAGCTTTCTTT.

As DNA, the CDR3 is TGTGCCAGCAGTGAAGGGGGGGTTCACGATGAGCAGTTCTTC. Amino acid sequence: CASSEGGVHDEQFF. The rearrangement joins TRBV2 to TRBJ2-1; D might be TRBD2 (6 bases). The length of the CDR3 is 14 residues. In germline, CDR1 is SNHLY, CDR2 FYNNEI. Between the trimmed V and J ends, which lost 1 base and 8 bases, there was a span of 12 bases.

The chain uses TRBV11-2 and TRBJ2-2; 10 bases align to TRBD2. The CDR3 length is 17 residues. CDR1 SGHAT and CDR2 FQNNGV come from the germline V gene. The ends lost 1 base at V and 7 bases at J; junction bases unmatched: 9. The CDR3 reads CASSLAPPTSGIGELFF. The CDR3 DNA follows: TGTGCCAGCAGCTTAGCCCCCCCCACTAGCGGGATCGGGGAGCTGTTTTTT.

The V gene is TRBV28, the J gene TRBJ1-4; TRBD1 matches 8 bases. Germline V CDR1 and CDR2: MDHEN, SYDVKM. V gave up 4 bases and J gave up 4 bases; unmatched junction bases: 5. The CDR3 has 15 amino acids. CDR3 nucleotides: TGTGCCAGCAGTTCGTCAGGGGGCCTTAATGAAAAACTGTTTTTT. This encodes CASSSSGGLNEKLFF.

The J gene is TRBJ2-1, the V gene TRBV30; 9 nucleotides agree with TRBD1. CDR1 is GTSNPN, CDR2 SVGIG, per germline (reference sequence). V was clipped by 8 bases and J by 2 bases; unmatched bases: 7. This CDR3 is built from 14 residues. DNA of the CDR3: TGTGCCATAGGGACAGGGCCCACCTACAATGAGCAGTTCTTC. Amino acids: CAIGTGPTYNEQFF. Drawing the rest from reference TRBV30 and TRBJ2-1, the complete variable domain is SQTIHQWPATLVQPVGSPLSLECTVEGTSNPNLYWYRQAAGRGLQLLFYSVGIGQISSEVPQNLSASRPQDRQFILSSKKLLLSDSGFYLCAIGTGPTYNEQFFGPGTRLTVL.

The genes are TRBV9 and TRBJ2-2; D possibly corresponds to TRBD2 (6 bases). The CDR3 is 18 amino acids. CDR1 is SGDLS, CDR2 YYNGEE, per germline. The ends were cut back, 0 bases at V and 3 bases at J, with 18 bases in the middle. CDR3 region: CASSVGSVVRDYTGELFF. For the CDR3, the DNA is TGTGCCAGCAGCGTAGGGTCCGTGGTGCGGGATTACACCGGGGAGCTGTTTTTT.

This sequence joins TRBV6-5 and TRBJ2-7; D unresolved. The CDR3 runs to 14 residues. Trimming stripped 7 bases from V and 3 bases from J, with 16 bases between. Germline loops: CDR1 MNHEY, CDR2 SVGAGI. The CDR3 sequence is CASNPTLRLYEQYF. In nucleotides, the CDR3 is TGTGCCAGCAATCCAACCTTGCGGCTCTACGAGCAGTACTTC.

As to this clone: Compared with germline, one end of the junction differs, possibly owing to a read error. The chain couples TRBV19 to TRBJ1-2; D is possibly TRBD1 (6 bases). The CDR3 runs to 13 residues. Germline CDR1 and CDR2: LNHDA and SQIVND (reference sequence). The CDR3 here is CASTIQGHYGYTF. The CDR3 DNA follows: TGTGCCAGTACTATACAGGGCCACTATGGCTACACCTTC. The whole variable domain, filled in from reference TRBV19 and TRBJ1-2, reads DGGITQSPKYLFRKEGQNVTLSCEQNLNHDAMYWYRQDPGQGLRLIYYSQIVNDFQKGDIAEGYSVSREKKESFPLTVTSAQKNPTAFYLCASTIQGHYGYTFGSGTRLTVV.

The J gene is TRBJ2-1, the V gene TRBV7-6; 11 bases match TRBD2. The junction had 10 bases not matched to a gene; V was cut back by 5 bases and J by 7 bases. Germline assignment: CDR1 SGHVS and CDR2 FNYEAQ. This CDR3 has 16 amino acids. The CDR3 spells CASSLTTLAGVNEQFF. Here the CDR3 DNA reads TGTGCCAGCAGCCTAACCACACTAGCGGGAGTAAATGAGCAGTTCTTC.